Listed below are T cell receptor beta chains from one sample, sequenced in a study of blood T cell repertoires in COVID-19. The repertoire was sequenced with immunoSEQ multiplex PCR; TCRdb's copy has only in-frame clones and lacks some. Of about 170,000 clones in the sample, around 84% were seen once. The specimen was peripheral blood. Receptor source: a woman in her 70s with COVID-19, enrolled during active disease. Both conserved end residues are part of each CDR3. D genes are given only for firm matches. For some rows the clone size is stated as once, few or many, or as a class when expanded; others skip it.

J gene | CDR3 length | clone size | V gene | D gene | CDR3 protein | CDR3 DNA
TRBJ1-2 | 13 | - | TRBV3-1/TRBV3-2 | - | CASSLRPDYGYTF | TGTGCCAGCAGCCTTCGTCCAGACTATGGCTACACCTTC
TRBJ2-1 | 16 | few | TRBV10-3 | TRBD2 | CAISAMTSGNHNEQFF | TGTGCCATCAGCGCTATGACTAGCGGGAACCACAATGAGCAGTTCTTC
TRBJ2-2 | 15 | - | TRBV7-2 | TRBD2 | CASSQTSGRTGELFF | TGTGCCAGCAGCCAGACTAGCGGGAGAACCGGGGAGCTGTTTTTT
TRBJ1-2 | 13 | - | TRBV11-1 | - | CASSFGRNYGYTF | TGTGCCAGCAGCTTCGGCAGGAACTATGGCTACACCTTC
TRBJ2-3 | 13 | - | TRBV28 | - | CASRQVGTDTQYF | TGTGCCAGCAGGCAAGTAGGCACAGATACGCAGTATTTT
TRBJ2-2 | 15 | - | TRBV19 | - | CASSIDRSNTGELFF | TGTGCCAGTAGTATCGACAGGTCGAACACCGGGGAGCTGTTTTTT
TRBJ1-2 | 13 | - | TRBV19 | - | CASTSETFKGYTF | TGTGCCAGTACCTCGGAGACCTTCAAAGGCTACACCTTC
TRBJ2-1 | 13 | - | TRBV12-3/TRBV12-4 | - | CASSSGQYNEQFF | TGTGCCAGCAGTTCCGGACAGTACAATGAGCAGTTCTTC
TRBJ2-1 | 12 | - | TRBV30 | TRBD2 | CAWRVAGGEQFF | TGTGCCTGGAGGGTAGCGGGTGGTGAGCAGTTCTTC
TRBJ1-5 | 14 | once | TRBV10-3 | - | CAISNLQGREPQHF | TGTGCCATCAGCAATTTACAGGGACGGGAGCCCCAGCATTTT
TRBJ2-7 | 12 | - | TRBV9 | - | CASSVSAYEQYF | TGTGCCAGCAGCGTATCGGCCTACGAGCAGTACTTC
TRBJ2-1 | 15 | few | TRBV5-5 | TRBD1 | CASTQPGGQNSEQFF | TGTGCCAGCACCCAGCCTGGGGGACAGAATTCTGAGCAGTTCTTC
TRBJ1-1 | 13 | - | TRBV2 | - | CASSEIPNSEAFF | TGTGCCAGCAGTGAGATCCCTAACAGTGAGGCTTTCTTT
TRBJ2-1 | 12 | - | TRBV28 | - | CASTRRSNEQFF | TGTGCCAGCACGCGCCGTTCCAATGAGCAGTTCTTC
TRBJ1-1 | 17 | few | TRBV19 | TRBD1 | CASSRPGQGARSTEAFF | TGTGCCAGTAGTCGGCCGGGACAGGGGGCGCGTAGCACTGAAGCTTTCTTT
TRBJ1-6 | 15 | - | TRBV30 | - | CAWKRRGQDNSPLHF | TGTGCCTGGAAGAGGAGGGGCCAGGATAATTCACCCCTCCACTTT
TRBJ2-2 | 15 | - | TRBV6-5 | - | CASNRQTGYSGELFF | TGTGCCAGCAACCGACAGACCGGGTATTCCGGGGAGCTGTTTTTT
TRBJ2-6 | 14 | - | TRBV5-1 | - | CASSLFQGTNVLTF | TGCGCCAGCAGCTTGTTCCAGGGAACCAACGTCCTGACTTTC
TRBJ1-1 | 15 | few | TRBV6-1 | TRBD1 | CASSEVYGTGSKAFF | TGTGCCAGCAGTGAAGTTTATGGGACAGGGAGCAAAGCTTTCTTT
TRBJ2-2 | 16 | - | TRBV11-2 | TRBD1 | CASSLVQGARTGELSF | TGTGCCAGCAGCTTAGTGCAGGGGGCTCGGACCGGGGAGCTGTCTTTT
TRBJ1-6 | 14 | - | TRBV15 | - | CATSRENSHSPLHF | TGTGCCACCAGCAGAGAGAACAGCCACTCACCCCTCCACTTT
TRBJ2-1 | 17 | once | TRBV10-3 | TRBD2 | CAISESGGNSGPNEQFF | TGTGCCATCAGTGAGTCTGGGGGAAATAGCGGGCCTAATGAGCAGTTCTTC
TRBJ1-2 | 16 | - | TRBV5-4 | - | CASSPEEDGSLYGYTF | TGTGCCAGCAGTCCCGAGGAGGACGGGAGCCTCTATGGCTACACCTTC
TRBJ2-1 | 15 | - | TRBV9 | TRBD2 | CASSAPLAGVGEQFF | TGTGCCAGCAGCGCCCCACTAGCGGGAGTTGGAGAGCAGTTCTTC